The 24 T cell receptor beta chains below come from one sample, sequenced in a study of HIV-infected patients and healthy controls (dated by TCRdb to 2014 to 2015). Whole blood was used without cell fractionation, so all unsorted peripheral T cells were reflected in the repertoire. The library was produced with 5' RACE. Sequenced using an Illumina MiSeq. SuperScript III was used to reverse transcribe 500 ng RNA with primers targeting the alpha and beta constant regions. Alpha and beta chain libraries were generated separately via chain-specific third strand synthesis with multiplexing indices. TCRdb itself trimmed the public reads at Q25 with fastp, ran MiXCR and retained productive beta chains. Each record represents a unique CDR3 protein, reported with the most common genes and DNA among its rows. The sample data list about 6,000 distinct CDR3 sequences, and about a tenth of these were observed just once. Under 15% of the sample belongs to the ten largest clones.

The starting material was blood, obtained before antiretroviral therapy. The receptors originated from an adult with HIV infection.

In its sample, this clonotype ranks as medium-sized (0.01 to 0.1%). J is TRBJ2-1 and V is TRBV10-1; D is unresolved. The V and J ends lost 4 bases and 5 bases respectively, with 9 bases between them. Germline V gene lookup returns CDR1 WNHNN and CDR2 SYGVQD (reference sequence). The CDR3 runs to 13 residues. The DNA of the CDR3 is TGCGCCAGCAGTGCCGTTCGCCACAATGAGCAGTTCTTC. It translates to CASSAVRHNEQFF.

This clonotype was recorded many times. The rearrangement links TRBV20-1 to TRBJ2-7; 11 nucleotides align to TRBD1. This CDR3 has 15 amino acids. The ends lost 6 bases at V and 3 bases at J; junction bases unmatched: 10. Germline CDR1 DFQATT, CDR2 SNEGSKA (reference sequence). The CDR3 bases are TGCAGTGCCCGCCCGGGGACAGGGGGGGACTACGAGCAGTACTTC. Translating it yields CSARPGTGGDYEQYF.

Sample share makes this clonotype medium-sized (0.01 to 0.1%). The V call is TRBV4-1, the J call TRBJ1-1; possible D gene TRBD1, 5 bases. Between the trimmed V and J ends, which lost 4 bases and 4 bases, there was a span of 16 bases. The germline gives CDR1 MGHRA, CDR2 YSYEKL. The CDR3 is made up of 15 amino acids. CDR3 nucleotide sequence: TGCGCCAGCAGCCCCAGGGCCCCTGAGTTCACTGAAGCTTTCTTT. It encodes CASSPRAPEFTEAFF.

This clonotype was detected many times. This chain joins TRBV27 and TRBJ2-7; D is possibly TRBD1 (5 bases). Trimming removed 5 bases at V and 0 bases at J, with 11 bases between. The CDR3 contains 14 residues. Germline CDR1 reads MNHEY; CDR2 reads SMNVEV (reference sequence). The CDR3 loop is CASSRQGSSYEQYF. CDR3 in DNA: TGTGCCAGCAGTCGCCAGGGTAGCTCCTACGAGCAGTACTTC.

This clonotype is labeled medium-sized. The chain joins TRBV5-1 to TRBJ1-2; maybe TRBD1 (6 bases). Germline CDR1 reads SGHRS; CDR2 reads YFSETQ. V was shortened by 1 base and J by 5 bases, with 15 bases between the two germline ends. The CDR3 length is 15 residues. The CDR3 sequence: CASSLSRTEIYGYTF. DNA of the CDR3: TGCGCCAGCAGCTTGAGTAGGACAGAGATTTATGGCTACACCTTC. The whole variable domain, remainder taken from reference TRBV5-1 and TRBJ1-2, is KAGVTQTPRYLIKTRGQQVTLSCSPISGHRSVSWYQQTPGQGLQFLFEYFSETQRNKGNFPGRFSGRQFSNSRSEMNVSTLELGDSALYLCASSLSRTEIYGYTFGSGTRLTVV.

By frequency in the sample, this clonotype is medium-sized (0.01 to 0.1%). The chain links TRBV12-5 to TRBJ1-5; D is unresolved. This CDR3 spans 14 amino acids. The V end lost 1 base, the J end lost 8 bases, and 12 bases lay between the germline ends. Germline V CDR1 and CDR2: LGHNT, FRNRAP. In nucleotides, the CDR3 is TGTGCTAGTGGTTTGGATCTCCAATGGGAGCCCCAGCATTTT. Translation gives CASGLDLQWEPQHF. Complete variable domain (other parts from reference TRBV12-5 and TRBJ1-5): DARVTQTPRHKVTEMGQEVTMRCQPILGHNTVFWYRQTMMQGLELLAYFRNRAPLDDSGMPKDRFSAEMPDATLATLKIQPSEPRDSAVYFCASGLDLQWEPQHFGDGTRLSIL.

This clonotype is categorized as medium-sized. This chain links TRBV4-2 with TRBJ2-2, with D unclear. The V gene's germline CDR1 is LGHNA and CDR2 YNFKEQ. Deletions cut 4 bases from V and 4 bases from J, with 10 bases between. This CDR3 contains 14 residues. CDR3 region: CASSPGIGTGELFF. CDR3 in DNA: TGTGCCAGCAGCCCAGGTATCGGCACCGGGGAGCTGTTTTTT.

This clonotype is a singleton in its sample. This chain uses TRBV29-1 with TRBJ1-2; D is uncertain. This CDR3 is 16 amino acids long. V was pared by 0 bases and J by 4 bases, with 18 bases between. Germline CDR1 SQVTM, CDR2 ANQGSEA. In nucleotides, the CDR3 is TGCAGCGTTGAAGATCCTCGGGCCAAACGGCCCTATGGCTACACCTTC. It translates to CSVEDPRAKRPYGYTF.

By share of the sample, this clonotype is medium-sized. The gene calls are TRBV19 and TRBJ1-5; D is unclear. CDR3 length equals 11 residues. Germline-derived CDR1 and CDR2 are LNHDA and SQIVND (reference sequence). V was pared by 3 bases and J by 15 bases, with 12 bases between. The CDR3 DNA reads TGTGCCAGTAGTATCGGCGGAATCGGGCATTTT. Protein product: CASSIGGIGHF.

By share, this clonotype ranks as medium-sized. V and J are TRBV7-6 and TRBJ2-7; either TRBD1 or TRBD2 may supply D (6 bases each). CDR3 length equals 15 residues. The germline V gene has CDR1 SGHVS and CDR2 FNYEAQ. Trimming took 3 bases from V and 3 from J, leaving 15 bases between them. CDR3 loop: CASSLAVGGRYEQYF. CDR3 bases: TGTGCCAGCAGCTTGGCCGTCGGGGGCCGCTACGAGCAGTACTTC.

About this clonotype: A much larger clone lies one base from this, so it may be a read error. Since the CDR3 does not end with the conserved phenylalanine or tryptophan, this likely comes from a read error. CDR3 nucleotides: TGTGCCAGCACGGACAGGCTCGATGGCTACACCTTA. This sequence encodes CASTDRLDGYTL. This chain links TRBV12-3 or TRBV12-4 with TRBJ1-2; 7 positions match TRBD1. The CDR3 length is 12 residues. J gave up 6 bases and V 7 bases, and 5 bases lay outside the gene matches.

This clonotype was found many times. The J gene is TRBJ2-5, the V gene TRBV20-1; D assignment may be TRBD1 or TRBD2 (7 bases each). From germline, CDR1 is DFQATT and CDR2 SNEGSKA (reference sequence). CDR3 length: 14 amino acids. Trimming pared 6 bases from V and 5 bases from J, leaving 19 bases between. The CDR3 coding sequence is TGCAGTGCCAGGGGGGGCCCACAGGGTGAGACCCAGTACTTC. Translating it yields CSARGGPQGETQYF.

This clonotype is medium-sized within its sample. The chain combines TRBV6-6 with TRBJ2-5; no definite D call. The V end was cut by 4 bases, the J end by 10 bases, with 10 bases between. This CDR3 has 11 residues. From germline, CDR1 is MNHNY and CDR2 SVGAGI (reference sequence). In nucleotides, the CDR3 is TGTGCCAGCAGTTCCCCTACTTACCAGTACTTC. Its translation: CASSSPTYQYF.

By its share, this clonotype is medium-sized. V usage is TRBV13 and J usage is TRBJ2-5; 7 nucleotides agree with TRBD1. Per germline, CDR1 PRHDT and CDR2 FYEKMQ (reference sequence). This CDR3 is 14 amino acids long. After removal of 3 bases from V and 5 bases from J, the junction contained 6 bases not matched to a gene. The CDR3 is CASSLGLGGETQYF. The CDR3 DNA follows: TGTGCCAGCAGCTTGGGTCTAGGGGGCGAGACCCAGTACTTC. The variable domain in full, with the rest retrieved from reference TRBV13 and TRBJ2-5, is AAGVIQSPRHLIKEKRETATLKCYPIPRHDTVYWYQQGPGQDPQFLISFYEKMQSDKGSIPDRFSAQQFSDYHSELNMSSLELGDSALYFCASSLGLGGETQYFGPGTRLLVL.

By its share, this clonotype is medium-sized. The V call is TRBV6-1, the J call TRBJ1-2, with unresolved D. Trimming left V 5 bases short and J 5 bases short, with 12 bases between. In germline, CDR1 is MNHNS, CDR2 SASEGT. CDR3 length: 13 residues. CDR3 sequence: CASSPRADYGYTF. The CDR3 nucleotides read TGTGCCAGCAGTCCAAGGGCGGATTATGGCTACACCTTC.

In its sample, this clonotype ranks as medium-sized (0.01 to 0.1%). This chain connects TRBV6-5 to TRBJ1-1; TRBD1 aligns across 8 bases. The germline CDR1 and CDR2 sequences are MNHEY and SVGAGI. The CDR3 is 13 residues long. The V gene end was trimmed by 6 bases and the J gene end by 4 bases; junction bases not matched to a gene: 4. Written as DNA, the CDR3 is TGTGCCAGCAGACATCAGGGGGCCACTGAAGCTTTCTTT. Translating gives CASRHQGATEAFF.

In its sample, this clonotype was seen many times. The chain couples TRBV7-2 to TRBJ2-7; D gene unclear. This CDR3 spans 14 amino acids. Germline lookup yields CDR1 SGHTA and CDR2 FQGNSA. With 2 bases removed from V and 3 bases from J, the gap between germline ends came to 11 bases. In nucleotides, the CDR3 is TGTGCCAGCAGCTTATGGGCTATTGGCTACGAGCAGTACTTC. It is translated as CASSLWAIGYEQYF.

Within the sample, this clonotype is medium-sized (0.01 to 0.1%). The V and J genes are TRBV12-3 or TRBV12-4 and TRBJ1-1, with D perhaps matching TRBD1 (5 bases). The CDR3 covers 14 residues. Trimming cost V 5 bases and J 1 base, with 11 bases left between them. The CDR3 DNA reads as TGTGCCAGCAGTGCACGGGGCGGGAACACTGAAGCTTTCTTT. It yields the protein CASSARGGNTEAFF.

Comments on this clonotype: Since a much larger clone is just one base distant, this may be a read error. The chain uses TRBV23-1 and TRBJ2-7; tentatively, D is TRBD2 (5 bases). TRBV23-1 is treated as an ORF (open reading frame) with a function not yet certain. This CDR3 has 13 residues. As DNA, the CDR3 is TGCGCCAGCACTCAATGCCTAGCTTGCGAGCAGTACTTC. The encoded protein is CASTQCLACEQYF.

Relative to its sample, this clonotype is medium-sized. This chain connects TRBV13 to TRBJ1-1, with no clear D. The CDR3 extends over 12 amino acids. Trimming stripped 2 bases from V and 8 bases from J, with 9 bases between. Germline CDR1 and CDR2: PRHDT and FYEKMQ (reference sequence). The CDR3 DNA reads as TGTGCCAGCAGCTTAAGTTTCCCAGAAGCTTTCTTT. It specifies CASSLSFPEAFF.

This clonotype is labeled medium-sized. The chain couples TRBV6-4 to TRBJ1-1; D not certain. V was clipped by 8 bases and J by 10 bases, with 26 bases between them. The CDR3 runs 15 residues. Per germline, CDR1 MRHNA and CDR2 SNTAGT. Here the CDR3 reads CASRAEAGRSHGAFF. For the CDR3, the DNA is TGTGCCAGCCGCGCCGAAGCGGGGAGGTCGCATGGAGCTTTCTTT.

This clonotype was observed at least ten times. V usage is TRBV6-1 and J usage is TRBJ1-2, with D possibly being TRBD1 (6 bases). The CDR3 totals 16 residues. Deletions cut 4 bases from V and 12 bases from J, with 27 bases between. Germline V gene data show CDR1 as MNHNS and CDR2 as SASEGT. CDR3 loop: CASSVRAGGGAAPNTF. CDR3 in DNA: TGTGCCAGCAGTGTTCGCGCCGGGGGGGGGGCGGCCCCCAACACCTTC.

This clonotype was recorded at least ten times. The gene calls are TRBV5-6 and TRBJ2-3; TRBD1 or TRBD2 may be the D gene (5 bases each). Trimming removed 0 bases from V and 4 bases from J, with 9 bases in between. The CDR3 totals 14 residues. Germline values: CDR1 SGHDT, CDR2 YYEEEE. CDR3 sequence (DNA): TGTGCCAGCAGCTTGGGTCTGGGGGCAGATACGCAGTATTTT. It yields the protein CASSLGLGADTQYF.

V and J are TRBV19 and TRBJ1-2; 8 nucleotides agree with TRBD1. V lost 9 bases, J lost 0 bases, and 12 bases stayed unmatched. This CDR3 has 16 amino acids. Germline V lookup: CDR1 LNHDA, CDR2 SQIVND (reference sequence). CDR3 bases: TGTGCCAGCCACCCCGGACAGGGAAGGGCTAACTATGGCTACACCTTC. Translation gives CASHPGQGRANYGYTF.